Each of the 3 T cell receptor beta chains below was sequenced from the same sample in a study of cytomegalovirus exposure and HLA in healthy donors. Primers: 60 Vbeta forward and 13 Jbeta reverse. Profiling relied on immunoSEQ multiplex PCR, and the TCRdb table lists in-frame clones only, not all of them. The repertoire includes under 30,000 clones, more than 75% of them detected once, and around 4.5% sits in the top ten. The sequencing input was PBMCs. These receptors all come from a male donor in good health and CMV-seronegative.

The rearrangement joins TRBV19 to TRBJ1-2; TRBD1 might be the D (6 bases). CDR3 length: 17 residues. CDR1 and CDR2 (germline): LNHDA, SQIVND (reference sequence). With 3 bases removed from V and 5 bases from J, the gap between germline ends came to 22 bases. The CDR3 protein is CASSIVGYGPQGYGYTF. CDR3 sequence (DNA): TGTGCCAGTAGTATTGTGGGGTATGGACCCCAGGGGTATGGCTACACCTTC.

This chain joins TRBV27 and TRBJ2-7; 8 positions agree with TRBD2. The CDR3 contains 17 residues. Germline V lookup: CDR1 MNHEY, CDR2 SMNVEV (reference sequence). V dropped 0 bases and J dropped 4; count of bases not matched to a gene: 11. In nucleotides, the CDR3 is TGTGCCAGCAGTTTATCACTGGGACTAGGCGAAATGTACGAGCAGTACTTC. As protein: CASSLSLGLGEMYEQYF.

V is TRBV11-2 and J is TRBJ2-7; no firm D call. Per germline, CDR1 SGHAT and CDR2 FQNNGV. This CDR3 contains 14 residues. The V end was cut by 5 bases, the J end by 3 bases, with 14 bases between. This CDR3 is CASSLSSTGYEQYF. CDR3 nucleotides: TGTGCCAGCAGCCTATCCTCCACGGGCTACGAGCAGTACTTC.